The 15 T cell receptor beta chains listed next were all sequenced from one sample in a study of immune characterization of retroperitoneal liposarcoma. TCRdb passed the PCR reads through MiXCR, listing each CDR3 protein once. This table has about 2,600 distinct CDR3 sequences, roughly 35% appearing once. Material for sequencing was tumor tissue. Source of these receptors: a male donor with retroperitoneal liposarcoma.

Remarks on this clonotype: A much bigger clone sits one base away, suggesting this may be a read error. The genes are TRBV12-3 or TRBV12-4 and TRBJ1-2; perhaps TRBD1 as D (5 bases). The CDR3 spans 12 residues. The CDR3 DNA follows: TGTGACAGCAACCCCGGGGCATATGGCTACACCTTC. Amino acid sequence: CDSNPGAYGYTF.

This rearrangement joins TRBV20-1 to TRBJ2-5; TRBD2 agrees at 8 bases. Losses at the gene ends were 4 bases for V and 5 bases for J; bases not matched to a gene: 9. The CDR3 consists of 14 residues. CDR1 is DFQATT and CDR2 is SNEGSKA in the germline V gene (reference sequence). CDR3 region: CSAKSGLEGETQYF. In nucleotides, the CDR3 is TGCAGTGCTAAGTCGGGACTAGAAGGGGAGACCCAGTACTTC.

The J gene is TRBJ2-2, the V gene TRBV7-2, with D hard to call. The CDR3 is 12 amino acids. The germline V gene encodes CDR1 SGHTA and CDR2 FQGNSA. V was shortened by 6 bases and J by 5 bases, with 7 bases between the two germline ends. CDR3 nucleotides: TGTGCCAGCAGACGCCTAACCGGGGAGCTGTTTTTT. It encodes CASRRLTGELFF.

The chain is built from TRBV6-6 and TRBJ2-2, with D possibly TRBD1 on 6 matching bases. Germline V gene lookup returns CDR1 MNHNY and CDR2 SVGAGI (reference sequence). The V gene lost 6 bases and the J gene lost 5 bases, with 19 bases spanning the gap. The CDR3 covers 16 residues. CDR3 DNA: TGTGCCAGCAGAGACCGGGACATAATGTTGACCGGGGAGCTGTTTTTT. Amino acids: CASRDRDIMLTGELFF.

In its sample, this clonotype is large (0.1 to 1%). The gene calls are TRBV12-3 or TRBV12-4 and TRBJ2-1; no definite D call. Between the trimmed V and J ends, which lost 8 bases and 8 bases, there was a span of 10 bases. This CDR3 is built from 11 residues. CDR3 in DNA: TGTGCCAGCGCCGAATTCGATGAGCAGTTCTTC. Translation: CASAEFDEQFF.

As to this clonotype: Relative to the germline gene, one junction end is altered; a read error may explain this. V is TRBV4-2 and J is TRBJ2-1; 16 bases map to TRBD2. Germline CDR1 and CDR2: LGHNA and YNFKEQ. This CDR3 contains 17 residues. CDR3 residues: CASSQGLAGGTYSEQFF. The DNA for the CDR3 is TGTGCCAGCAGCCAGGGACTAGCGGGAGGGACGTACAGTGAGCAGTTCTTC.

V usage is TRBV11-1 and J usage is TRBJ2-1; 9 nucleotides match TRBD2. The germline gives CDR1 SGHAT, CDR2 FQDESV (reference sequence). The junction had 10 bases not matched to a gene; V was cut back by 7 bases and J by 6 bases. This CDR3 comprises 15 residues. The CDR3 bases are TGTGCCAGCACCCCCTTAGCGGGGGAGGGCAATGAGCAGTTCTTC. Translating it yields CASTPLAGEGNEQFF.

J is TRBJ2-3 and V is TRBV11-1; D not certain. Trimming cost V 4 bases and J 2 bases, with 1 base left between them. Germline-derived CDR1 and CDR2 are SGHAT and FQDESV (reference sequence). The CDR3 consists of 11 residues. In nucleotides, the CDR3 is TGTGCCAGCAGCTCCACAGATACGCAGTATTTT. Translated, it gives CASSSTDTQYF.

By share of the sample, this clonotype is medium-sized. This rearrangement joins TRBV6-1 to TRBJ2-1, with D tentatively TRBD1 (6 bases). The end of the DNA aligns better with TRBJ2-7, so the J call may be wrong. The CDR3 sequence is 16 residues long. Germline V gives CDR1 MNHNS, CDR2 SASEGT. Here the CDR3 DNA reads TGTGCCAGCAGCCTCCGGACAGCGACCATCCTGAACGAGCAGTACTTC. Residues: CASSLRTATILNEQYF.

This chain links TRBV10-1 with TRBJ2-5; TRBD2 agrees at 8 bases. The CDR3 extends over 14 amino acids. V gave up 3 bases and J gave up 4 bases; unmatched junction bases: 4. Germline CDR1 and CDR2: WNHNN and SYGVQD (reference sequence). The CDR3 DNA is TGCGCCAGCAGTGACCGGACTAGCCGAGAGACCCAGTACTTC. The encoded protein is CASSDRTSRETQYF.

J is TRBJ2-1 and V is TRBV4-3; 7 nucleotides line up with TRBD1. The trim removed 1 base at V and 5 bases at J, leaving 8 bases unmatched. This CDR3 is built from 16 residues. Germline CDR1 is LGHNA and CDR2 is YSLEER. CDR3 sequence reads: CASSQVGGRDHNEQFF. The CDR3 nucleotides are TGCGCCAGCAGCCAAGTAGGGGGCCGGGATCACAATGAGCAGTTCTTC.

In its sample, this clonotype was seen a few times. This chain links TRBV6-1 with TRBJ2-1; 14 bases are shared with TRBD2. The CDR3 is made up of 18 amino acids. Per the germline V gene, CDR1 is MNHNS and CDR2 is SASEGT. Trimming took 0 bases from V and 0 from J; bases not matched to a gene: 1. CDR3 coding DNA: TGTGCCAGCAGTGAAGCTGGGACTAGCGGGGGCTCCTACAATGAGCAGTTCTTC. As protein: CASSEAGTSGGSYNEQFF.

By share, this clonotype ranks as medium-sized. This sequence joins TRBV11-3 and TRBJ2-3, with a possible D match to TRBD2 (6 bases). The CDR3 sequence is 14 residues long. Deletions cut 0 bases from V and 5 bases from J, with 9 bases between. Germline assignment: CDR1 SGHNT and CDR2 YENEEA. CDR3 coding DNA: TGTGCCAGCAGCTTAGACGGGGGAGTAGATACGCAGTATTTT. It codes for CASSLDGGVDTQYF.

This clonotype was observed a handful of times. CDR3 loop: CASSPGGWEQYF. The CDR3 DNA reads TGTGCCAGCAGTCCGGGCGGGTGGGAGCAGTACTTC. This rearrangement joins TRBV12-3 or TRBV12-4 to TRBJ2-5; a weak D match, TRBD2 (5 bases). V dropped 5 bases and J dropped 11 bases, with 15 bases sitting between them. The CDR3 spans 12 residues.

The chain is built from TRBV6-4 and TRBJ2-1; D is perhaps TRBD1 or TRBD2 (6 bases each). The V end was cut by 6 bases, the J end by 7 bases, with 19 bases between. The CDR3 has 15 amino acids. The germline gives CDR1 MRHNA, CDR2 SNTAGT. The CDR3 nucleotides read TGTGCCAGCAGCCTTAGCGAGGGGGGCCGAAATGAGCAGTTCTTC. It specifies CASSLSEGGRNEQFF.